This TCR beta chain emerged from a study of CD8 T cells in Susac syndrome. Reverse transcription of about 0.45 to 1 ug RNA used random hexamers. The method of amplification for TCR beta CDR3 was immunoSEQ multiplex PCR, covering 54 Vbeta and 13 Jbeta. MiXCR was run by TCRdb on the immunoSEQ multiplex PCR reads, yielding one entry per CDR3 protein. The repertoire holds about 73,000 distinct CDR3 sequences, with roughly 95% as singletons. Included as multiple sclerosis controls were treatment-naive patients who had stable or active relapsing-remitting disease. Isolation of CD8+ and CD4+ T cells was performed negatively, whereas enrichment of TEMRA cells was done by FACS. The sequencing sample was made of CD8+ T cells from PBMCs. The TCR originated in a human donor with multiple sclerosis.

The CDR3 here is CASSEDRGSYNEQFF. DNA for the CDR3: TGTGCCAGTAGTGAGGACAGGGGGTCCTACAATGAGCAGTTCTTC. The chain combines TRBV19 with TRBJ2-1, with 10 bases lining up with TRBD1. This CDR3 comprises 15 residues. After removal of 5 bases from V and 1 base from J, the junction contained 2 bases not matched to a gene. Germline CDR1 LNHDA, CDR2 SQIVND (reference sequence). The full variable domain, its missing parts supplied by reference TRBV19 and TRBJ2-1, is DGGITQSPKYLFRKEGQNVTLSCEQNLNHDAMYWYRQDPGQGLRLIYYSQIVNDFQKGDIAEGYSVSREKKESFPLTVTSAQKNPTAFYLCASSEDRGSYNEQFFGPGTRLTVL.